The subject of this entry is one T cell receptor beta chain. Its antigen is not identified. The entry originates in a study of post-analysis software for immune sequencing data. Study conclusions and caveats: Batch-matched samples strongly co-clustered by F measure. Higher frequency in patients than in controls was seen for roughly five TRBV segments, with TRBV5-6, TRBV5-1 and TRBV20-1 among them.

Libraries were made from TCR beta cDNA, and they carried unique molecular identifiers. Using its own MiXCR run on the PCR reads, TCRdb lists one record per CDR3 protein. The data hold about 460,000 distinct CDR3 sequences, with 40% to 55% observed a single time. The CDR3 length is 17 residues. The TCR was taken from a girl aged 10-17 years with multiple sclerosis. J is TRBJ2-7 and V is TRBV21-1; TRBD1 reflects the table's D call only, with no check against the DNA. TRBV21-1 is a pseudogene locus. What was sequenced was blood. CDR3 in amino acids: CASSKSWSPGQPYEQYF. In nucleotides, the CDR3 is TGTGCCAGCAGCAAAAGTTGGTCCCCGGGACAGCCCTACGAGCAGTACTTC.